Below are 20 T cell receptor beta chains sequenced from a single sample in a study of blood T cell repertoires in COVID-19. The repertoire was sequenced with immunoSEQ multiplex PCR; TCRdb's copy has only in-frame clones and lacks some. The sample lists 250,000 to 400,000 clones, approximately 88% occurring once. Sequencing input: peripheral blood. The receptors here all came from a woman younger than 45 with COVID-19, enrolled during active disease.

The chain uses TRBV19 and TRBJ1-5, with a tentative D call TRBD1 (5 bases). Trimming left V 8 bases short and J 4 bases short, with 12 bases between. The CDR3 runs 13 residues. Germline CDR1 reads LNHDA; CDR2 reads SQIVND (reference sequence). CDR3 bases: TGTGCCAGTTCGCCAGGGTTTAATCAGCCCCAGCATTTT. Translated, it gives CASSPGFNQPQHF.

The chain employs TRBV19 and TRBJ1-6, with D perhaps TRBD1 (5 bases). The CDR3 consists of 16 residues. Trimming took 4 bases from V and 7 from J, leaving 17 bases between them. Looked up from germline, CDR1 is LNHDA and CDR2 is SQIVND (reference sequence). CDR3 DNA: TGTGCCAGTAGTAGATTAAGCACAGGTCCCAATTCACCCCTCCACTTT. As protein: CASSRLSTGPNSPLHF.

V and J are TRBV5-1 and TRBJ2-3; unclear D gene. This CDR3 comprises 14 residues. CDR1 is SGHRS and CDR2 is YFSETQ in the germline V gene. Deletions cut 0 bases from V and 2 bases from J, with 7 bases between. CDR3 nucleotides: TGCGCCAGCAGCTTGGGCACCTACACAGATACGCAGTATTTT. It translates to CASSLGTYTDTQYF.

The V gene is TRBV5-1, the J gene TRBJ1-2, with a tentative D call TRBD1 (6 bases). CDR3 length equals 14 residues. The V gene lost 7 bases and the J gene lost 5 bases, with 18 bases spanning the gap. The germline V gene has CDR1 SGHRS and CDR2 YFSETQ. For the CDR3, the DNA is TGCGCCAGCGGGGGGGCAGGCGATCGATATGGCTACACCTTC. Protein sequence: CASGGAGDRYGYTF.

The rearrangement joins TRBV9 to TRBJ2-7; D might be TRBD1 (7 bases). V lost 0 bases and J lost 3, with 13 bases in between. Germline CDR1 SGDLS, CDR2 YYNGEE. This CDR3 has 15 amino acids. The CDR3 nucleotides read TGTGCCAGCAGCGTAGGCCCGCAGGGGGGCTACGAGCAGTACTTC. Its translation: CASSVGPQGGYEQYF.

This clone was recorded only once. V gene TRBV4-2 combines with J gene TRBJ2-3; D may be TRBD2 (7 bases). V was pared by 1 base and J by 8 bases, with 19 bases between. CDR1 is LGHNA, CDR2 YNFKEQ, per germline. This CDR3 region has 16 residues. The CDR3 reads CASSQAVGGPSGTQYF. In nucleotides, the CDR3 is TGTGCCAGCAGCCAAGCGGTCGGGGGGCCATCAGGTACGCAGTATTTT.

Here the CDR3 reads CATPPDSLGNTIYF. The CDR3 nucleotides read TGTGCCACCCCCCCCGACAGCTTAGGGAACACCATATATTTT. This chain joins TRBV24-1 and TRBJ1-3; tentative D call: TRBD1 (5 bases). V lost 9 bases, J lost 7 bases, and 18 bases lay in between. Germline-derived CDR1 and CDR2 are KGHDR and SFDVKD. The CDR3 is 14 residues long.

The chain has TRBV25-1 and TRBJ1-5, with D unclear. Germline-derived CDR1 and CDR2 are MGHDK and SYGVNS. The CDR3 loop spans 15 amino acids. Trimming removed 7 bases from V and 0 bases from J, with 13 bases in between. The CDR3 is CASIWTPDSNQPQHF. The DNA for the CDR3 is TGTGCCAGCATTTGGACTCCGGATAGCAATCAGCCCCAGCATTTT.

V is TRBV19 and J is TRBJ1-2; 10 positions agree with TRBD1. After removal of 5 bases from V and 2 bases from J, the junction contained 2 bases not matched to a gene. Germline CDR1 LNHDA, CDR2 SQIVND (reference sequence). The CDR3 length is 14 residues. The CDR3 protein is CASSGTGDNYGYTF. Here the CDR3 DNA reads TGTGCCAGTAGTGGGACAGGGGACAACTATGGCTACACCTTC.

The chain is built from TRBV2 and TRBJ2-5, with 7 bases aligning to TRBD1. The CDR3 runs 15 residues. V gave up 3 bases and J gave up 0 bases; unmatched junction bases: 4. Germline lookup yields CDR1 SNHLY and CDR2 FYNNEI. For the CDR3, the DNA is TGTGCCAGCAGTGATCGACAGGGTAACCAAGAGACCCAGTACTTC. It is translated as CASSDRQGNQETQYF.

The chain combines TRBV7-6 with TRBJ2-7; TRBD1 is a possible D gene (6 bases). Germline V gene sequence: CDR1 SGHVS, CDR2 FNYEAQ. The CDR3 sequence is 15 residues long. Trimming took off 1 base at V and 5 bases at J, with 15 bases between the two ends. CDR3 sequence: CASSLDTGINNEQYF. The CDR3 DNA sequence: TGTGCCAGCAGCTTAGACACAGGGATCAACAACGAGCAGTACTTC. The full variable domain, with the rest looked up from reference TRBV7-6 and TRBJ2-7, is GAGVSQSPRYKVTKRGQDVALRCDPISGHVSLYWYRQALGQGPEFLTYFNYEAQQDKSGLPNDRFSAERPEGSISTLTIQRTEQRDSAMYRCASSLDTGINNEQYFGPGTRLTVT.

The chain employs TRBV3-1 (or the pseudogene TRBV3-2) and TRBJ2-3; a possible D gene is TRBD2 (7 bases). CDR3 size: 15 residues. CDR1 LGHDT and CDR2 YNNKEL come from the germline V gene (reference sequence). Trimming cost V 3 bases and J 5 bases, with 15 bases left between them. As DNA, the CDR3 is TGTGCCAGCAGCCATCGGGGGGCTGGAAAAGATACGCAGTATTTT. It encodes CASSHRGAGKDTQYF.

The rearrangement joins TRBV7-6 to TRBJ2-7, with TRBD1 matching 11 bases. Germline CDR1 and CDR2: SGHVS and FNYEAQ. After removal of 5 bases from V and 3 bases from J, the junction contained 6 bases not matched to a gene. CDR3 length: 15 amino acids. This CDR3 reads CASSGGTGGFYEQYF. As DNA, the CDR3 is TGTGCCAGCAGCGGGGGGACAGGGGGGTTCTACGAGCAGTACTTC.

The chain carries TRBV7-9 and TRBJ1-1, with D possibly TRBD1 on 6 matching bases. Trimming took 5 bases from V and 3 from J, leaving 13 bases between them. There are 14 residues in the CDR3. CDR1 SEHNR and CDR2 FQNEAQ come from the germline V gene (reference sequence). The CDR3 sequence: CASSQKGGYTEAFF. CDR3 nucleotides: TGTGCCAGCAGCCAAAAGGGGGGGTACACTGAAGCTTTCTTT.

This clone has only one observation. This chain uses TRBV4-3 with TRBJ1-1; unclear D gene. V was cut by 0 bases and J by 0 bases, with 8 bases left in between. CDR1 and CDR2 from the germline V gene are LGHNA and YSLEER. The CDR3 has 15 amino acids. The CDR3 DNA is TGCGCCAGCAGCCAAGATCCCCAGATGAACACTGAAGCTTTCTTT. Its protein product is CASSQDPQMNTEAFF.

The V call is TRBV25-1, the J call TRBJ1-2; D is uncertain. The V end lost 2 bases, the J end lost 2 bases, and 6 bases lay between the germline ends. This CDR3 is built from 13 residues. CDR1 is MGHDK, CDR2 SYGVNS, per germline. The CDR3 DNA sequence: TGTGCCAGCAGTGAAATCCCAAACTATGGCTACACCTTC. This sequence encodes CASSEIPNYGYTF.

CDR3 coding DNA: TGTGCCAGCAGGCTAACAGAGAGCTCCTATAATTCACCCCTCCACTTT. It translates to CASRLTESSYNSPLHF. V is TRBV5-5 and J is TRBJ1-6; D is unresolved. Germline-derived CDR1 and CDR2 are SGHKS and YYEKEE (reference sequence). The CDR3 sequence is 16 residues long. Trimming left V 5 bases short and J 0 bases short, with 12 bases between.

The rearrangement joins TRBV4-1 to TRBJ1-6; perhaps TRBD1 as D (5 bases). The V end lost 1 base, the J end lost 7 bases, and 17 bases lay between the germline ends. This CDR3 spans 17 amino acids. The germline V gene encodes CDR1 MGHRA and CDR2 YSYEKL. The CDR3 DNA reads TGCGCCAGCAGCCAAGGCATGTCTCGGGGGAGGAATTCACCCCTCCACTTT. Amino acid sequence: CASSQGMSRGRNSPLHF.

The chain carries TRBV21-1 and TRBJ2-7; the table's D call TRBD1 went unverified against the DNA. TRBV21-1 is shown as a pseudogene. The CDR3 runs 20 residues. The CDR3 DNA is TGTGCCAGCAGCAAACGGTGCGGGACAGGGATCTATCGGGGGGACTACGAGCAGTACTTC. This codes for CASSKRCGTGIYRGDYEQYF.

The chain combines TRBV6-5 with TRBJ1-1, with 8 positions matching TRBD1. This CDR3 region has 12 residues. Germline lookup yields CDR1 MNHEY and CDR2 SVGAGI. V gave up 10 bases and J gave up 4 bases; unmatched junction bases: 5. CDR3 amino acids: CATGTGRTEAFF. The CDR3 nucleotides are TGTGCCACTGGGACAGGTCGCACTGAAGCTTTCTTT.